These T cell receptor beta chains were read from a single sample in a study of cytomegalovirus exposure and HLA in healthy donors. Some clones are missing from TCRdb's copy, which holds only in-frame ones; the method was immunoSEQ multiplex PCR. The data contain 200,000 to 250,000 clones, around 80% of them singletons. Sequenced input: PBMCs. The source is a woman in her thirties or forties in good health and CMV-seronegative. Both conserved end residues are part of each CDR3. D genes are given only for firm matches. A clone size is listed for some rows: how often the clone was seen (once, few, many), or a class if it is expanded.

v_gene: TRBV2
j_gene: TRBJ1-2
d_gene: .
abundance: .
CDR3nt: TGTGCCAGCAGTGACATGAGGTTAGAAGGCTACACCTTC
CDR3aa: CASSDMRLEGYTF

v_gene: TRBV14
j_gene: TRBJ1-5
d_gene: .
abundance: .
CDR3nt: TGTGCCAGCAGCCAAGCGGAGGGGCCCCAGCATTTT
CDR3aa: CASSQAEGPQHF

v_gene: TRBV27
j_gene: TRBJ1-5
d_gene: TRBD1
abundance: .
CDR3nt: TGTGCCAGCAGTCCTCGTTCCGGGACAGGGAACAATCAGCCCCAGCATTTT
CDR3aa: CASSPRSGTGNNQPQHF

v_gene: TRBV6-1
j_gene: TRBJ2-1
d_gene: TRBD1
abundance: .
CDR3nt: TGTGCCAGCCTTCTAGACAGGGGGTCCAACAATGAGCAGTTCTTC
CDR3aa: CASLLDRGSNNEQFF

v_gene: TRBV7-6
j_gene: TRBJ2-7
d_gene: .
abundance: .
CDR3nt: TGTGCCAGCAGCTTAGCCTTGGATCAGGGCGAGCAGTACTTC
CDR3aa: CASSLALDQGEQYF

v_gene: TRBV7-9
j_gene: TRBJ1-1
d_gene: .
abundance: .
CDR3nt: TGTGCCAGCAGCTTAGGAGGTTCCTCCACTGAAGCTTTCTTT
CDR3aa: CASSLGGSSTEAFF

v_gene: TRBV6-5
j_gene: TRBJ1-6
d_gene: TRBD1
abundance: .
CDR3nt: TGTGCCAGCAGTCCCGGACAGGTTAATTCACCCCTCCACTTT
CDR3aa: CASSPGQVNSPLHF

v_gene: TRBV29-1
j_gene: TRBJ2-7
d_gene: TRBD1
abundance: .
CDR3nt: TGCAGCGTTGAGGACAGGGCTTACGAGCAGTACTTC
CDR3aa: CSVEDRAYEQYF

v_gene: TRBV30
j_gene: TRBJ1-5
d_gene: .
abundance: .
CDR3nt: TGTGCCTGGAGTGAAGGGGGCAATCAGCCCCAGCATTTT
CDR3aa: CAWSEGGNQPQHF

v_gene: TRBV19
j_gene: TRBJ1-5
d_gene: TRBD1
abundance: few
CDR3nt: TGTGCCAGTAGTAGGGACAGGGCCAATCAGCCCCAGCATTTT
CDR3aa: CASSRDRANQPQHF

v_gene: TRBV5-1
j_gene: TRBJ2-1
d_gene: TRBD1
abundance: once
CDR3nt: TGCGCCAGCAGCTTGTTGCCCGACAGGGCCAATGAGCAGTTCTTC
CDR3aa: CASSLLPDRANEQFF

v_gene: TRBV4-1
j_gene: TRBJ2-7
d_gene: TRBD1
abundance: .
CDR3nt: TGCGCCAGCAGCCAAGCGACAGGGGGCTATGAGCAGTACTTC
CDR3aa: CASSQATGGYEQYF

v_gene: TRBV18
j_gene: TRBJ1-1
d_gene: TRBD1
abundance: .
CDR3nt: TGTGCCAGCTCATCTATCCCGGGACAGTGGAACACTGAAGCTTTCTTT
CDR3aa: CASSSIPGQWNTEAFF

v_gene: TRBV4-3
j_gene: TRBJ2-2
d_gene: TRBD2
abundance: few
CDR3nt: TGCGCCAGCAGCCAAGGGGGGGGTCTCGGGGAGCTGTTTTTT
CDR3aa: CASSQGGGLGELFF

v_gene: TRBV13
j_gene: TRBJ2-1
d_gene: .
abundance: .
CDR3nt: TGTGCCAGCAGCTTACTACAGACCGGCTGGTACAATGAGCAGTTCTTC
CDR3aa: CASSLLQTGWYNEQFF

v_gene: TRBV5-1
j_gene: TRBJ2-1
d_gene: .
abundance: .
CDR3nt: TGCGCCAGCAGCACGGGACATTCCGGGAATGAGCAGTTCTTC
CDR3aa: CASSTGHSGNEQFF

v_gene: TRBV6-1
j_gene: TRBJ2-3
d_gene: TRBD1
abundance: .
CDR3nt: TGTGCCAGCAGTGAACGACAGGGGACAGATACGCAGTATTTT
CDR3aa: CASSERQGTDTQYF

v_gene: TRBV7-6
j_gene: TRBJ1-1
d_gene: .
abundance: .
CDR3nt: TGTGCCAGCAGCTTGGATGTGGGCCGCCAGGCTTTCTTT
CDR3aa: CASSLDVGRQAFF

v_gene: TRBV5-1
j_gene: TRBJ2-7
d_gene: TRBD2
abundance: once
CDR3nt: TGCGCCAGCAACCCCGGGGGGTCCTACGAGCAGTACTTC
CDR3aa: CASNPGGSYEQYF

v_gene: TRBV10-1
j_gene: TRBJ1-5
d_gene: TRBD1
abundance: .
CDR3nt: TGCGCCCGCCCCCCCCCGGGACAGGGTAACAATCAGCCCCAGCATTTT
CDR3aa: CARPPPGQGNNQPQHF

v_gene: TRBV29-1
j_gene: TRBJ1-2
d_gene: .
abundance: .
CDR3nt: TGCAGCGTTGTAGGAGGCTATGGCTACACCTTC
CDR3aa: CSVVGGYGYTF

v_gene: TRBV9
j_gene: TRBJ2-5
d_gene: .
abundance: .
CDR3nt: TGTGCCAGCAGCGCCCAACAGGGGAGGGAGACCCAGTACTTC
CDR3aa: CASSAQQGRETQYF

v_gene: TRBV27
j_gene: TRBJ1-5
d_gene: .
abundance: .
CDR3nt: TGTGCCAGCAGTCCGGGTTCCCATAGCAATCAGCCCCAGCATTTT
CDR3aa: CASSPGSHSNQPQHF

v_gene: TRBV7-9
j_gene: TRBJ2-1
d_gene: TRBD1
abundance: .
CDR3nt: TGTGCCAGCAGCGCCCGACAGGGGGCTTCGGGATATGAGCAGTTCTTC
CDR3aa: CASSARQGASGYEQFF

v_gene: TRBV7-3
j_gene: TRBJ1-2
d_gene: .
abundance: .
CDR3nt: TGTGCCAGCAGCTTAGGGACCGGGACTGTGCCCCTCGGCTACACCTTC
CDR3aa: CASSLGTGTVPLGYTF

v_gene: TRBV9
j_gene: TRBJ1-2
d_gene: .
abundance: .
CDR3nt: TGTGCCAGCAGCGTAGCGGACAGCTACTATGGAGGCTACACCTTC
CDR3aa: CASSVADSYYGGYTF

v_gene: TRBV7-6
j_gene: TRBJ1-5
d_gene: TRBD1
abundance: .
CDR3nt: TGTGCCAGCAGCTCTGGGACAGGGCAAGGTCAGCCCCAGCATTTT
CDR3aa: CASSSGTGQGQPQHF

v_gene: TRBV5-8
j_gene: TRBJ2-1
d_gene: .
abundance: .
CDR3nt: TGTGCCAGCAGCTTCGGCGCGGGGAGCTCCTACAATGAGCAGTTCTTC
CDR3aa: CASSFGAGSSYNEQFF

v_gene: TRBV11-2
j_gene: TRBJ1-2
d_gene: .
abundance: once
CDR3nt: TGTGCCAGCAGCTCCACAGGGTCCTATGGCTACACCTTC
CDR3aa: CASSSTGSYGYTF

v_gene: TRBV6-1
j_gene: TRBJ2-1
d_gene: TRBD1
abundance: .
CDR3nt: TGTGCCAGCAGCAGGGACAGGGTAACCTACAATGAGCAGTTCTTC
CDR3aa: CASSRDRVTYNEQFF

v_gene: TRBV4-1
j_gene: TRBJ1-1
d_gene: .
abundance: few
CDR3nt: TGCGCCAGCAGCCAAGGCCAGGGTTTCACTGAAGCTTTCTTT
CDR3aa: CASSQGQGFTEAFF

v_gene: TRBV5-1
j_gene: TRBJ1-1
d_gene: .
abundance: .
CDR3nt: TGCGCCAGCAGCTTACAGGGTACGGTGACTGAAGCTTTCTTT
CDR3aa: CASSLQGTVTEAFF

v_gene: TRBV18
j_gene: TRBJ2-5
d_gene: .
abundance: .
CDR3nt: TGTGCCAGCTCACCACGCCTTGGCAGCCAAGAGACCCAGTACTTC
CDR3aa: CASSPRLGSQETQYF

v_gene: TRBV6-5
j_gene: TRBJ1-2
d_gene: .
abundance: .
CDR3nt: TGTGCCAGCAGACAGGGCGACTATGGCTACACCTTC
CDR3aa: CASRQGDYGYTF

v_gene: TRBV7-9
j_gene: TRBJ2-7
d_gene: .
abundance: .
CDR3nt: TGTGCCAGCATCCACACAGGGTCCCACGAGCAGTACTTC
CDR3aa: CASIHTGSHEQYF

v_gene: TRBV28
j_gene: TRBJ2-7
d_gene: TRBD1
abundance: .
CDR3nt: TGTGCCAGCAACACGCCGGGACAGTCCTACGAGCAGTACTTC
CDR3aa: CASNTPGQSYEQYF

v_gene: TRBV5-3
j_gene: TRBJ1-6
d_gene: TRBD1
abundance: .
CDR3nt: TGTGCCAGAAGCCTATGGGACAGGGGGTTTTCACCCCTCCACTTT
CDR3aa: CARSLWDRGFSPLHF

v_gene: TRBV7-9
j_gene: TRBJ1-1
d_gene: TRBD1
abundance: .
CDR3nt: TGTGCCAGCAGCTGGAGAACAGGGGAAGGCACTGAAGCTTTCTTT
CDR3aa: CASSWRTGEGTEAFF

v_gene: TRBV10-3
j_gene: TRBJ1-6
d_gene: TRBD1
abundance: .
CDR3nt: TGTGCCATCAAAGGGACAGGGGGCGGTTCACCCCTCCACTTT
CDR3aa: CAIKGTGGGSPLHF

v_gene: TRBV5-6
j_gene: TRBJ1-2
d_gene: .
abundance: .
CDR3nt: TGTGCCAGCAGCCAAGGAGTCGGCGGCTACACCTTC
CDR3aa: CASSQGVGGYTF

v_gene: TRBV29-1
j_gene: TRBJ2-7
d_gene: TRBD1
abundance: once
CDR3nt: TGCAGCGTTGAAGGGGACAGACCCTACGAGCAGTACTTC
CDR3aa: CSVEGDRPYEQYF

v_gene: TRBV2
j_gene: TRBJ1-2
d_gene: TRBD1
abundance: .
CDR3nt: TGTGCCAGCAGTGAGTCCAGGGGGCGCGGCTACACCTTC
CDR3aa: CASSESRGRGYTF

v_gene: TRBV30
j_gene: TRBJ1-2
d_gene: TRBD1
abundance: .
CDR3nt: TGTGCCTGGAGTGTAGGCGGACAGGTTTTTTTGGGCTACACCTTC
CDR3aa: CAWSVGGQVFLGYTF

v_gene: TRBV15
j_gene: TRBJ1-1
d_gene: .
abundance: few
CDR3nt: TGTGCCACCAGCAGAGATCGAGGAGAAGCTTTCTTT
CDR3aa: CATSRDRGEAFF